These 20 T cell receptor beta chains came from one sample sequenced in a study of blood T cell repertoires in COVID-19 (TCRdb year 2020). Library construction relied on the immunoSEQ multiplex PCR assay. Held by TCRdb, this immuneACCESS table contains in-frame sequences only and omits some clones. Under half of the omission traces to an unresolved V gene where checked; the cause of the rest is unknown. The sample profile shows around 250,000 clones; around 81% of them were found once. The ten largest clones take up approximately 2% of the sample. The sequenced sample was peripheral blood. The receptors come from a man in his thirties or forties who had recovered from COVID-19.

In this sample, this clone turned up once. The J gene is TRBJ1-1, the V gene TRBV29-1, with a weak D call TRBD1 (6 bases). The V end was cut by 4 bases, the J end by 10 bases, with 19 bases between. CDR1 is SQVTM and CDR2 is ANQGSEA in the germline V gene. The CDR3 covers 13 residues. The CDR3 here is CSVASQGNLGAFF. The CDR3 DNA follows: TGCAGCGTTGCATCACAGGGCAACCTCGGAGCTTTCTTT.

The rearrangement uses TRBV7-6 and TRBJ2-2, with D unresolved. Germline CDR1 is SGHVS and CDR2 is FNYEAQ. The CDR3 is made up of 16 amino acids. V was trimmed by 1 base and J by 4 bases, leaving 13 bases between them. CDR3 amino acids: CASSLVLTAGTGELFF. The CDR3, as DNA: TGTGCCAGCAGCTTAGTTTTAACGGCAGGCACCGGGGAGCTGTTTTTT.

CDR3 protein: CASSQDLAAGTNTQYF. Here the CDR3 DNA reads TGTGCCAGCAGCCAAGATCTAGCGGCGGGCACGAATACGCAGTATTTT. This chain links TRBV3-1 (or the pseudogene TRBV3-2) with TRBJ2-3; TRBD2 matches 7 bases. CDR3 size: 16 residues. CDR1 is LGHDT, CDR2 YNNKEL, per germline (reference sequence). The junction had 10 bases not matched to a gene; V was cut back by 0 bases and J by 7 bases.

The table lists this clone with a count of one. The J gene is TRBJ1-1, the V gene TRBV21-1; the table calls TRBD1, which could not be checked here. TRBV21-1 is reported as a pseudogene. The CDR3 loop spans 15 amino acids. The CDR3 DNA reads TGTGCCAGCACCACAGCGGGGGCTAGGATCACTGAAGCTTTCTTT. Its protein product is CASTTAGARITEAFF.

The chain links TRBV7-2 to TRBJ1-5; 9 bases line up with TRBD1. V lost 5 bases and J lost 7; bases outside the gene matches: 3. The germline gives CDR1 SGHTA, CDR2 FQGNSA. This CDR3 spans 13 amino acids. The CDR3, as DNA: TGTGCCAGCAGCCCGACAGGGGGGCAGCCCCAGCATTTT. This codes for CASSPTGGQPQHF. The full variable domain, its missing parts supplied by reference TRBV7-2 and TRBJ1-5, is GAGVSQSPSNKVTEKGKDVELRCDPISGHTALYWYRQSLGQGLEFLIYFQGNSAPDKSGLPSDRFSAERTGGSVSTLTIQRTQQEDSAVYLCASSPTGGQPQHFGDGTRLSIL.

The chain links TRBV9 to TRBJ1-1; a weak D match, TRBD1 (5 bases). The germline V gene encodes CDR1 SGDLS and CDR2 YYNGEE. The CDR3 extends over 14 amino acids. With 3 bases removed from V and 1 base from J, the gap between germline ends came to 10 bases. CDR3 bases: TGTGCCAGCAGCGGCGGGGCGGAGAACACTGAAGCTTTCTTT. It codes for CASSGGAENTEAFF. The full variable domain, rest sourced from reference TRBV9 and TRBJ1-1, is DSGVTQTPKHLITATGQRVTLRCSPRSGDLSVYWYQQSLDQGLQFLIQYYNGEERAKGNILERFSAQQFPDLHSELNLSSLELGDSALYFCASSGGAENTEAFFGQGTRLTVV.

J is TRBJ1-2 and V is TRBV19; TRBD1 aligns across 11 bases. Germline V gene data show CDR1 as LNHDA and CDR2 as SQIVND (reference sequence). J was trimmed by 4 bases and V by 1 base; bases with no gene match: 2. The CDR3 spans 15 residues. CDR3 loop: CASSIAGTGGYGYTF. The DNA of the CDR3 is TGTGCCAGTAGTATAGCCGGGACAGGGGGCTATGGCTACACCTTC.

Points on this clone: One junction end does not reproduce the germline sequence, and a read error may be involved. This chain links TRBV5-8 with TRBJ1-4, with 7 bases matching TRBD1. The CDR3 length is 12 residues. Germline CDR1 SGHTS, CDR2 YDEGEE. CDR3 sequence reads: CASSSYPGTASF. The CDR3, as DNA: TGTGCCAGCAGCTCATACCCCGGGACAGCCTCTTTT. The complete variable domain, with remaining parts taken from reference TRBV5-8 and TRBJ1-4, reads EAGVTQSPTHLIKTRGQQATLRCSPISGHTSVYWYQQALGLGLQFLLWYDEGEERNRGNFPPRFSGRQFPNYSSELNVNALELEDSALYLCASSSYPGTASFGSGTQLSVL.

This sequence joins TRBV12-3 or TRBV12-4 and TRBJ1-2; 7 bases agree with TRBD1. Trimming removed 5 bases from V and 5 bases from J; junction bases left unmatched: 5. This CDR3 has 13 residues. The CDR3 DNA reads TGTGCCAGCAGTCCTACAGGGGAGTATGGCTACACCTTC. It codes for CASSPTGEYGYTF.

In DNA, the CDR3 is TGTGCCAGTCGAGGACAGTTCACCGGGGAGCTGTTTTTT. Translating it yields CASRGQFTGELFF. J is TRBJ2-2 and V is TRBV6-6; D is perhaps TRBD1 (6 bases). The CDR3 spans 13 residues. V was trimmed by 9 bases and J by 4 bases, leaving 12 bases between them. Looked up from germline, CDR1 is MNHNY and CDR2 is SVGAGI (reference sequence).

V usage is TRBV15 and J usage is TRBJ2-7; 10 bases line up with TRBD1. The germline gives CDR1 LNHNV, CDR2 YYDKDF (reference sequence). The trim removed 1 base at V and 7 bases at J, leaving 10 bases unmatched. This CDR3 is 16 amino acids long. CDR3: CATSRVRGQGTEEQYV. CDR3 coding DNA: TGTGCCACCAGCAGAGTACGGGGACAGGGGACGGAAGAGCAGTACGTC.

The chain combines TRBV5-1 with TRBJ2-1; the D gene is possibly TRBD2 (6 bases). Looked up from germline, CDR1 is SGHRS and CDR2 is YFSETQ. The CDR3 contains 15 residues. V lost 0 bases and J lost 7, with 14 bases in between. CDR3 loop: CASSLDLGTGNEQFF. The CDR3 DNA reads TGCGCCAGCAGCTTGGACCTGGGGACTGGTAATGAGCAGTTCTTC.

This chain joins TRBV6-5 and TRBJ1-5; perhaps TRBD1 as D (6 bases). CDR1 is MNHEY and CDR2 is SVGAGI in the germline V gene. CDR3 length equals 15 residues. V gave up 0 bases and J gave up 1 base, with 7 bases separating them. This CDR3 is CASSYSGTSNQPQHF. CDR3 DNA: TGTGCCAGCAGTTACTCGGGGACAAGCAATCAGCCCCAGCATTTT.

This clone appeared once. V usage is TRBV19 and J usage is TRBJ1-4; D is undetermined. Germline V gene lookup returns CDR1 LNHDA and CDR2 SQIVND (reference sequence). Trimming left V 10 bases short and J 7 bases short, with 31 bases between. The CDR3 has 18 amino acids. The CDR3 sequence is CATRSSGFGIGNGEKLFF. In DNA form, the CDR3 reads TGTGCCACAAGGTCCTCGGGATTTGGGATCGGGAATGGTGAAAAACTGTTTTTT.

This clone was observed a single time. The V and J genes are TRBV7-6 and TRBJ1-1; TRBD1 is a possible D gene (5 bases). V was trimmed by 5 bases and J by 4 bases, leaving 17 bases between them. The CDR3 runs 15 residues. Germline V gene lookup returns CDR1 SGHVS and CDR2 FNYEAQ. Here the CDR3 DNA reads TGTGCCAGCAGCGCGACCGGGGGGGACGGCACTGAAGCTTTCTTT. Protein product: CASSATGGDGTEAFF.

The rearrangement joins TRBV3-1 (or the pseudogene TRBV3-2) to TRBJ2-1; 7 positions match TRBD2. The length of the CDR3 is 16 residues. Germline V gene lookup returns CDR1 LGHDT and CDR2 YNNKEL (reference sequence). V lost 4 bases and J lost 3; bases outside the gene matches: 9. CDR3 loop: CASSLNWGGVYNEQFF. The CDR3 DNA reads as TGTGCCAGCAGCCTTAATTGGGGGGGGGTCTACAATGAGCAGTTCTTC.

The chain combines TRBV6-4 with TRBJ1-4; possible D gene TRBD1, 6 bases. Per the germline V gene, CDR1 is MRHNA and CDR2 is SNTAGT. The CDR3 spans 15 residues. V dropped 4 bases and J dropped 4 bases, with 13 bases sitting between them. The CDR3 DNA reads as TGTGCCAGCAGTGCCCCGACAGGATATAATGAAAAACTGTTTTTT. This sequence encodes CASSAPTGYNEKLFF.

The chain recombines TRBV10-1 with TRBJ1-4; D uncertain. V lost 6 bases and J 6 bases, leaving 11 bases between the germline ends. This CDR3 comprises 13 residues. Germline CDR1 reads WNHNN; CDR2 reads SYGVQD (reference sequence). The CDR3 sequence: CASRRFEDEKLFF. The CDR3 DNA is TGCGCCAGCAGGCGCTTCGAGGATGAAAAACTGTTTTTT.

The chain combines TRBV3-1 (or the pseudogene TRBV3-2) with TRBJ1-2; D not resolved. Trimming removed 5 bases at V and 5 bases at J, with 24 bases between. CDR3 length equals 17 residues. Germline loops: CDR1 LGHDT, CDR2 YNNKEL (reference sequence). The CDR3 loop is CASSSWTRGRAEYGYTF. The DNA of the CDR3 is TGTGCCAGCAGCTCATGGACCCGGGGTAGGGCTGAATATGGCTACACCTTC.

This clone was seen only once. The CDR3 DNA sequence: TGTGCCAGCAGAAAACTGGCGGGGGTCGATGAGCAGTTCTTC. Translation: CASRKLAGVDEQFF. The V and J genes are TRBV2 and TRBJ2-1, with 7 bases matching TRBD2. The germline gives CDR1 SNHLY, CDR2 FYNNEI. V shed 6 bases, J shed 8 bases, and the junction held 10 bases outside the gene matches. This CDR3 spans 14 amino acids.